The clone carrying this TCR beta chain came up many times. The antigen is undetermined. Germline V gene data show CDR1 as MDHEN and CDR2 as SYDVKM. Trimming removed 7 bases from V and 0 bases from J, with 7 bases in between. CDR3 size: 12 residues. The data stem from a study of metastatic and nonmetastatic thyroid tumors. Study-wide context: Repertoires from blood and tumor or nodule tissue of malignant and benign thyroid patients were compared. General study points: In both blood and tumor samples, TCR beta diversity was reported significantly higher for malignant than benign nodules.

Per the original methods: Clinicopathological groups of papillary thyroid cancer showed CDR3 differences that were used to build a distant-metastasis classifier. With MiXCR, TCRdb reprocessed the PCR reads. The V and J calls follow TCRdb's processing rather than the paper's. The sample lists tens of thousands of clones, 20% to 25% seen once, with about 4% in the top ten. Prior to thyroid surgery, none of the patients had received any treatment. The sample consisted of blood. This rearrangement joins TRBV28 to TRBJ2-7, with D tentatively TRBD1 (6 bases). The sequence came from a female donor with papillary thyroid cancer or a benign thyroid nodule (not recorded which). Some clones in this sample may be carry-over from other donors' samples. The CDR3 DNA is TGTGCCAGCAAGGACAGCTCCTACGAGCAGTACTTC. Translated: CASKDSSYEQYF.